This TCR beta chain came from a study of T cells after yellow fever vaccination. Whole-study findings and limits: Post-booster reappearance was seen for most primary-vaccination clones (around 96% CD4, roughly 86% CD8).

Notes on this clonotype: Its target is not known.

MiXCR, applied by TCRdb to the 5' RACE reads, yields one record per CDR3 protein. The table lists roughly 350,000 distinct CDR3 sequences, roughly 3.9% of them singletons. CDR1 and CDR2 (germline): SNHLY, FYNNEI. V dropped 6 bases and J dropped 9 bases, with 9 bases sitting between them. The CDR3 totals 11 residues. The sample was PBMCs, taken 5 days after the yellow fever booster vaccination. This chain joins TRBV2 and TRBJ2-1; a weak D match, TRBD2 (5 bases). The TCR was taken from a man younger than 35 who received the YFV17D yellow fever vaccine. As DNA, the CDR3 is TGTGCCAGCAGCGGGGTATTTGAGCAGTTCTTC. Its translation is CASSGVFEQFF.